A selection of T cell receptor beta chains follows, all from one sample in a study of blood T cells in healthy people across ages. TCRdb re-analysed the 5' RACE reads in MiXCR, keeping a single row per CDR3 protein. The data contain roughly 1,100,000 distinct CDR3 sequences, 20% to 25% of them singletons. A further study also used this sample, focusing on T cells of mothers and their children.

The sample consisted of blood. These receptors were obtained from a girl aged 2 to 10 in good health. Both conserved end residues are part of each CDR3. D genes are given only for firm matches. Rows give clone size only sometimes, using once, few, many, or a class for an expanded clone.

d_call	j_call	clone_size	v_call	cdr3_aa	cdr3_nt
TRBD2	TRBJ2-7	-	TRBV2	CASSGASGSGEQYF	TGTGCCAGCAGTGGCGCTAGCGGGAGTGGCGAGCAGTACTTC
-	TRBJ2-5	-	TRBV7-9	CASTVIRDGLETQYF	TGTGCCAGCACCGTCATCCGGGACGGACTGGAGACCCAGTACTTC
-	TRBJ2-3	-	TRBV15	CATSWKGVDTQYF	TGTGCCACCAGCTGGAAGGGAGTGGATACGCAGTATTTT
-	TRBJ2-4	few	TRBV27	CASWAVQGSNIQYF	TGTGCCAGCTGGGCGGTACAGGGATCAAACATTCAGTACTTC
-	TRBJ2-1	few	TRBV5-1	CASSPQDYEQFF	TGCGCCAGCAGCCCACAGGATTATGAGCAGTTCTTC
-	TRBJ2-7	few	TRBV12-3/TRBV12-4	CASSPDDGGPDIEQYF	TGTGCCAGCAGCCCAGACGACGGAGGGCCGGATATCGAGCAGTACTTC
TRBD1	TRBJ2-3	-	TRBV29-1	CSVTGDGTQYF	TGCAGCGTCACAGGGGATGGTACACAGTATTTT
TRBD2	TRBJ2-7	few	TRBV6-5	CASSRDTGGVSYEQYF	TGTGCCAGCTCCCGGGACACGGGAGGGGTATCCTACGAGCAGTACTTC
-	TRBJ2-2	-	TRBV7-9	CASSFPDLSLNTGELFF	TGTGCCAGCAGCTTCCCCGACCTTTCCTTGAACACCGGGGAGCTGTTTTTT
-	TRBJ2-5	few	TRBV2	CASTLLGEETQYF	TGTGCCAGCACCCTCTTAGGTGAAGAGACCCAGTACTTC
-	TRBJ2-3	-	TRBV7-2	CASSLAVWHTDTQYF	TGTGCCAGCAGCTTAGCGGTTTGGCACACAGATACGCAGTATTTT
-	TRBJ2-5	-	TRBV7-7	CASSFDTFGPTQYF	TGTGCTAGCAGCTTCGACACGTTTGGGCCGACCCAGTACTTC
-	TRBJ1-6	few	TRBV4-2	CASSQPNRDTRFPLHF	TGTGCCAGCAGCCAACCGAACCGGGACACGCGCTTTCCCCTCCACTTT
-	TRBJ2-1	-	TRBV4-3	CASSQMVGAWNEQFF	TGCGCCAGCAGCCAAATGGTCGGGGCATGGAATGAGCAGTTCTTC
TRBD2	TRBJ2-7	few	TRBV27	CASSFSPPSGIAAYEQYF	TGTGCCAGCAGTTTTAGTCCCCCTAGCGGGATTGCTGCCTACGAGCAGTACTTC
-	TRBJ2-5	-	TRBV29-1	CSAAPWGSQETQYF	TGCAGCGCCGCACCCTGGGGGTCCCAAGAGACCCAGTACTTC
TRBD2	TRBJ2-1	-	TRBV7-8	CASSLLFSSGPKYNEQFF	TGTGCCAGCAGCTTACTTTTTTCTAGCGGCCCAAAATACAATGAGCAGTTCTTC
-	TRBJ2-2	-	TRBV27	CASVDSGELFF	TGTGCCAGCGTAGACTCCGGGGAGCTGTTTTTT
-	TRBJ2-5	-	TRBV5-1	CASSLDRPQETQYF	TGCGCCAGCAGCTTGGACCGCCCTCAAGAGACCCAGTACTTC
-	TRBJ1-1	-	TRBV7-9	CASSSGTLFTEAFF	TGTGCCAGCAGCTCGGGGACACTTTTCACTGAAGCTTTCTTT
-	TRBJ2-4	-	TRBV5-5	CASDPGEDKNIQYF	TGTGCCTCCGATCCCGGTGAGGACAAAAACATTCAGTACTTC
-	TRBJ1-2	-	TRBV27	CASSLPGFYGYTF	TGTGCCAGCAGTTTACCAGGCTTCTATGGCTACACCTTC
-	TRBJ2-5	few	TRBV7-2	CASSWEAGTQYF	TGTGCCAGCAGCTGGGAAGCCGGGACCCAGTACTTC
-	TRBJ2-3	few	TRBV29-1	CSVDQQGTTDTQYF	TGCAGCGTTGACCAGCAGGGCACCACAGATACGCAGTATTTT
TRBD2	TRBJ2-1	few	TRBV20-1	CSATTSGRFLYNEQFF	TGCAGTGCCACCACTAGCGGGAGGTTTCTCTACAATGAGCAGTTCTTC
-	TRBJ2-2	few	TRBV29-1	CSVVEANTGELFF	TGCAGCGTTGTAGAAGCGAACACCGGGGAGCTGTTTTTT
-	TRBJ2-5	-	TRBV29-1	CSVEDVDVETQYF	TGCAGCGTTGAAGACGTAGATGTGGAGACCCAGTACTTC
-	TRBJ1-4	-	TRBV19	CASSTAGPTNEKLFF	TGTGCCAGTAGTACAGCCGGTCCAACTAATGAAAAACTGTTTTTT
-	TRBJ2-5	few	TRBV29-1	CSVLRQGSGQETQYF	TGCAGCGTTCTTCGGCAGGGTAGTGGGCAAGAGACCCAGTACTTC
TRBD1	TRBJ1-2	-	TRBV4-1	CASSQEPGTGYGYTF	TGCGCCAGCAGCCAAGAACCCGGGACAGGGTATGGCTACACCTTC
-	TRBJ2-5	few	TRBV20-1	CSARERPGSYNERFF	TGCAGTGCTAGAGAAAGGCCGGGCTCCTACAATGAGCGGTTCTTC
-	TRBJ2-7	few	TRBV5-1	CASSPGDVEQYF	TGCGCCAGCAGCCCAGGAGATGTGGAGCAGTACTTC
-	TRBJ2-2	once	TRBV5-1	CASNKFTGELFF	TGCGCCAGCAACAAATTCACCGGGGAGCTGTTTTTT
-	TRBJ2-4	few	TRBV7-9	CASSLLESLAKNIQYF	TGTGCCAGCAGCTTATTGGAGTCATTAGCCAAAAACATTCAGTACTTC
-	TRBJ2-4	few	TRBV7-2	CASSPSRGHIQYF	TGTGCCAGCAGCCCCTCCCGGGGGCACATTCAGTACTTC
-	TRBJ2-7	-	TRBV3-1	CASSQATAGYEQYF	TGTGCCAGCAGCCAAGCAACGGCGGGCTACGAGCAGTACTTC
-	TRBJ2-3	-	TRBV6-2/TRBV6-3	CASTEITSTDTQYF	TGTGCCAGCACCGAAATCACTAGCACAGATACGCAGTATTTT
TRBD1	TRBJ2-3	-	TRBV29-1	CSVAQPGTAPADTQYF	TGCAGCGTCGCTCAACCCGGGACAGCCCCCGCAGATACGCAGTATTTT
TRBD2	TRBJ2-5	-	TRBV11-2	CASHSAGEETQYF	TGTGCCAGCCACTCAGCGGGGGAAGAGACCCAGTACTTC
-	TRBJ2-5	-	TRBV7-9	CASLKRGQETQYF	TGTGCCAGCCTCAAGAGGGGCCAAGAGACCCAGTACTTC
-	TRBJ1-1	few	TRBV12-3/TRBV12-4	CASTTGAFF	TGTGCCAGCACCACGGGGGCTTTCTTT
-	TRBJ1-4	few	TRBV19	CASSIGRGLNEKLFF	TGTGCCAGTAGTATCGGTCGGGGCCTTAATGAAAAACTGTTTTTT
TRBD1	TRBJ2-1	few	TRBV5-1	CASSFGQGKVDEQFF	TGCGCCAGCAGCTTCGGACAGGGAAAGGTGGATGAGCAGTTCTTC
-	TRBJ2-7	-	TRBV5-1	CASASDGTDEQYF	TGCGCCAGCGCTTCGGACGGGACGGACGAGCAGTACTTC
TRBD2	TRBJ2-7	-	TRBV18	CASSPLPGTSSYEQYF	TGTGCCAGCTCACCGCTGCCCGGGACTAGCTCCTACGAGCAGTACTTC
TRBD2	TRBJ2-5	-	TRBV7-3	CASSLMEGGGVETQYF	TGTGCCAGCAGCTTGATGGAGGGCGGGGGGGTAGAGACCCAGTACTTC
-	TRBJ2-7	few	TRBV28	CASSFLGRKSSYEQYF	TGTGCCAGCAGTTTTCTCGGGCGGAAAAGCTCCTACGAGCAGTACTTC
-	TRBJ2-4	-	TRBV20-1	CSVKGTENIQYF	TGCAGTGTTAAAGGGACGGAGAACATTCAGTACTTC
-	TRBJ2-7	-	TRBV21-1	CASSNPPGQGIKHSYEQYF	TGTGCCAGCAGCAACCCGCCAGGACAGGGGATAAAACACTCCTACGAGCAGTACTTC
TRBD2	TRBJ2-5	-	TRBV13	CASSFSRLAGQETQYF	TGTGCCAGCAGCTTTTCCCGGCTAGCGGGACAAGAGACCCAGTACTTC
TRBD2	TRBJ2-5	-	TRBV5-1	CASSFVSGGRKETQYF	TGCGCCAGCAGCTTCGTAAGCGGGGGGCGAAAAGAGACCCAGTACTTC
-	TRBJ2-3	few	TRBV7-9	CASSPKPGQSLRSDTQYF	TGTGCCAGCAGCCCGAAACCCGGACAGTCTTTGAGGTCGGATACGCAGTATTTT
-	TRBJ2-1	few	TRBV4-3	CASSPKYPNEQFF	TGCGCCAGCAGCCCTAAGTATCCCAATGAGCAGTTCTTC